The rows below give T cell receptor beta chains drawn from one sample of a study of lymphopenia after photon versus proton radiotherapy. Assay used: immunoSEQ multiplex PCR; TCRdb lists only in-frame clones, some missing. The sample includes 25,000 to 35,000 clones, more than 75% of them seen just once. Specimen: peripheral blood, collected from a patient treated with proton-based radiotherapy. All receptors come from a woman aged 60-75 years with cholangiocarcinoma. Some clones in this sample may be carry-over from other donors' samples. Each CDR3 is given with its conserved first and last residue. The D gene is left open where the match is weak. Part of the rows lack a size; the others show once, few, many or a class for expanded clones.

TRBV18,NA,NA,TRBJ2-4,TGTGCCAGCTCGCCGCAGGGGGGAAGACTATACATTCAGTACTTC,CASSPQGGRLYIQYF
TRBV4-1,NA,NA,TRBJ1-1,TGCGCCAGCAGCCACATCAACCAGAACACTGAAGCTTTCTTT,CASSHINQNTEAFF
TRBV6-1,NA,TRBD1,TRBJ2-5,TGTGCCAGCAGCGGGACAGGGAAGGAGACCCAGTACTTC,CASSGTGKETQYF
TRBV19,NA,NA,TRBJ2-2,TGTGCCAGTTTCGGTGGTGGCTTCGCGAACACCGGGGAGCTGTTTTTT,CASFGGGFANTGELFF
TRBV5-6,once,TRBD1,TRBJ2-7,TGTGCCAGCAGCTTTCGGGGACAGATTTCCTCCTACGAGCAGTACTTC,CASSFRGQISSYEQYF
TRBV5-4,NA,NA,TRBJ1-1,TGTGCCAGCAGCTTGAAGGGACTTCAAGCTTTCTTT,CASSLKGLQAFF
TRBV23-1,NA,NA,TRBJ2-7,TGCGCCAGCACTCCGGGGGTCTACGAGCAGTACTTC,CASTPGVYEQYF
TRBV6-1,NA,NA,TRBJ2-7,TGTGCCAGCAGTGGCGGGTCCACACGGGGTTACGAGCAGTACTTC,CASSGGSTRGYEQYF
TRBV6-1,NA,TRBD1,TRBJ1-1,TGTGCCAGCAGTCAATATGGGACAGACAACACTGAAGCTTTCTTT,CASSQYGTDNTEAFF
TRBV19,NA,NA,TRBJ1-1,TGTGCCAGTAGTATTGGGGGGTTTGGCACTGAAGCTTTCTTT,CASSIGGFGTEAFF
TRBV5-6,NA,NA,TRBJ1-3,TGTGCCAGCAGCTTGCTCGGCTCTGGAAACACCATATATTTT,CASSLLGSGNTIYF
TRBV25-1,NA,NA,TRBJ1-1,TGTGCCAGCAGTGAATTGATTGGGGGGACTGAAGCTTTCTTT,CASSELIGGTEAFF
TRBV27,NA,NA,TRBJ1-6,TGTGCCAGCAGTTTAAGTACTAATTCACCCCTCCACTTT,CASSLSTNSPLHF
TRBV6-5,NA,NA,TRBJ2-4,TGTGCCACCGGACGGGGGGCGGCCAAAAACATTCAGTACTTC,CATGRGAAKNIQYF
TRBV20-1,NA,NA,TRBJ2-1,TGCAGCGCTGAAGGGGAGGAGCAGTTCTTC,CSAEGEEQFF
TRBV5-1,NA,NA,TRBJ1-4,TGCGCCAGCAGCTTCGGCCTCTTGAGGGATGAAAAACTGTTTTTT,CASSFGLLRDEKLFF
TRBV7-9,NA,NA,TRBJ2-6,TGTGCCAGCAGCTTAGAAGCAGGGAGGCCGCTCTCTGGGGCCAACGTCCTGACTTTC,CASSLEAGRPLSGANVLTF
TRBV9,few,NA,TRBJ2-1,TGTGCCAGCAGCGTAGAGGCGGGAAGGGGCGCGGGTGAGCAGTTCTTC,CASSVEAGRGAGEQFF
TRBV14,NA,NA,TRBJ1-6,TGTGCCAGCAGCCAAGATTTCGGTTTAAGCTATAATTCACCCCTCCACTTT,CASSQDFGLSYNSPLHF
TRBV18,NA,NA,TRBJ2-1,TGTGCCAGCTCATCAACCAAGCGGGACATAGGAAATGAGCAGTTCTTC,CASSSTKRDIGNEQFF
TRBV6-6,NA,NA,TRBJ1-5,TGTGCCAGCAGTTACAGAACAGAATATAGCAATCAGCCCCAGCATTTT,CASSYRTEYSNQPQHF
TRBV27,NA,NA,TRBJ1-5,TGTGCCAGCAGTTTCTCGGCCCTTCAGCCCCAGCATTTT,CASSFSALQPQHF
TRBV9,few,TRBD2,TRBJ2-2,TGTGCCAGCAGCGACCCTAGCGGGGGGGCCCCGAACACCGGGGAGCTGTTTTTT,CASSDPSGGAPNTGELFF